This TCR beta chain came from a study of T-cell reconstitution after alpha-beta-depleted transplantation in children. Preparation of the TCRbeta library involved a method that used unique molecular identifiers. TCRdb recomputed calls from the PCR reads with MiXCR, one row per CDR3 protein. The data show about 500,000 distinct CDR3 sequences, with roughly 33% seen just once and under 3% held by the top ten. The clonotype originates from a human donor who donated a stem cell graft to a child with aplastic anemia. The sequencing used PBMCs from the stem cell graft donor, collected from the stem cell graft.

CDR3 amino acids: CASSYTAGERTGELFF. CDR3 coding DNA: TGTGCCAGCAGTTACACAGCGGGAGAACGGACCGGGGAGCTGTTTTTT. The V gene is TRBV6-2 or TRBV6-3, the J gene TRBJ2-2, with TRBD2 identical over 8 bases. The germline V gene encodes CDR1 MNHEY and CDR2 SVGEGT. The CDR3 spans 16 residues. After removal of 2 bases from V and 5 bases from J, the junction contained 7 bases not matched to a gene.